A single sample is the source of the 14 T cell receptor beta chains below, sequenced in a study of blood T cell repertoires in COVID-19. The table came from immunoSEQ multiplex PCR; TCRdb's copy has only in-frame clones and leaves some out. The table has 150,000 to 200,000 clones, around 89% seen once; the top ten hold 0.62%. Sequenced material: peripheral blood. These receptors all come from a man aged 50-60 years with acute or convalescent COVID-19.

The chain combines TRBV28 with TRBJ1-1, with a possible D match to TRBD1 (5 bases). V was trimmed by 5 bases and J by 1 base, leaving 14 bases between them. Germline CDR1 reads MDHEN; CDR2 reads SYDVKM. The CDR3 is made up of 15 amino acids. The CDR3 loop reads CASSATWGSNTEAFF. In nucleotides, the CDR3 is TGTGCCAGCAGTGCGACGTGGGGCTCGAACACTGAAGCTTTCTTT.

The V gene is TRBV7-2, the J gene TRBJ2-5; the match to TRBD2 covers 8 bases. CDR3 size: 15 residues. Unmatched junction bases numbered 3, after V lost 1 base and J lost 2 bases. Germline assignment: CDR1 SGHTA and CDR2 FQGNSA. CDR3 loop: CASSLDPGGQETQYF. Written as DNA, the CDR3 is TGTGCCAGCAGCTTAGATCCGGGGGGGCAAGAGACCCAGTACTTC.

The rearrangement joins TRBV19 to TRBJ1-1; D is perhaps TRBD1 (6 bases). There are 13 residues in the CDR3. The V and J ends lost 6 bases and 0 bases respectively, with 8 bases between them. Germline V gene sequence: CDR1 LNHDA, CDR2 SQIVND (reference sequence). For the CDR3, the DNA is TGTGCCAGTAGAGACAGGTTGAACACTGAAGCTTTCTTT. It encodes CASRDRLNTEAFF.

The genes are TRBV11-2 and TRBJ1-1; D may be TRBD1 (6 bases). The germline gives CDR1 SGHAT, CDR2 FQNNGV. The CDR3 extends over 17 amino acids. Trimming pared 5 bases from V and 4 bases from J, leaving 23 bases between. CDR3 protein: CASSVRSGQGGGTEAFF. The CDR3 nucleotides are TGTGCCAGCAGCGTTAGGTCCGGGCAAGGGGGGGGCACTGAAGCTTTCTTT. Drawing the rest from reference TRBV11-2 and TRBJ1-1, the complete variable domain is EAGVAQSPRYKIIEKRQSVAFWCNPISGHATLYWYQQILGQGPKLLIQFQNNGVVDDSQLPKDRFSAERLKGVDSTLKIQPAKLEDSAVYLCASSVRSGQGGGTEAFFGQGTRLTVV.

V gene TRBV5-1 combines with J gene TRBJ1-2; 10 bases fit TRBD1. The CDR3 covers 14 residues. In germline, CDR1 is SGHRS, CDR2 YFSETQ. V lost 0 bases and J lost 7; bases outside the gene matches: 3. The CDR3 DNA follows: TGCGCCAGCAGCTTGGGACAGGGGGCTTTTGGCTACACCTTC. Translation: CASSLGQGAFGYTF.

This chain joins TRBV30 and TRBJ2-7; D gene ambiguous. This CDR3 has 12 amino acids. Trimming removed 3 bases from V and 4 bases from J, with 10 bases in between. Germline CDR1 and CDR2: GTSNPN and SVGIG (reference sequence). The CDR3 loop reads CAWSSGSYEQYF. The CDR3 region has the DNA TGTGCCTGGAGCTCGGGTTCGTACGAGCAGTACTTC.

This chain uses TRBV3-1 (or the pseudogene TRBV3-2) with TRBJ2-2; D possibly corresponds to TRBD2 (6 bases). V was trimmed by 1 base and J by 6 bases, leaving 18 bases between them. The CDR3 contains 17 residues. CDR1 LGHDT and CDR2 YNNKEL come from the germline V gene (reference sequence). The CDR3 reads CASSQVTGVSSSGELFF. CDR3 coding DNA: TGTGCCAGCAGCCAAGTAACGGGGGTTTCTAGTTCCGGGGAGCTGTTTTTT.

V gene TRBV7-9 combines with J gene TRBJ1-2; D is ambiguous. V lost 4 bases, J lost 3 bases, and 9 bases lay in between. The CDR3 sequence is 13 residues long. Germline CDR1 SEHNR, CDR2 FQNEAQ (reference sequence). The CDR3, as DNA: TGTGCCAGCAGCTGGGAGCCCGACTATGGCTACACCTTC. It translates to CASSWEPDYGYTF. Looking up the rest from reference TRBV7-9 and TRBJ1-2 gives the full variable domain: DTGVSQNPRHKITKRGQNVTFRCDPISEHNRLYWYRQTLGQGPEFLTYFQNEAQLEKSRLLSDRFSAERPKGSFSTLEIQRTEQGDSAMYLCASSWEPDYGYTFGSGTRLTVV.

This chain connects TRBV27 to TRBJ2-7; 8 bases match TRBD1. CDR3 length: 15 amino acids. Germline CDR1 is MNHEY and CDR2 is SMNVEV (reference sequence). V dropped 5 bases and J dropped 3; count of bases not matched to a gene: 9. Here the CDR3 DNA reads TGTGCCAGCAGTAGAGGACAGGGAAGAATCTACGAGCAGTACTTC. It is translated as CASSRGQGRIYEQYF.

A word on this clone: With a much larger clone just one base away, this may be a read error. Other DNA variants within this sample encode the same CDR3. This rearrangement joins TRBV5-1 to TRBJ2-3, with unresolved D. This CDR3 has 13 residues. CDR1 and CDR2 (germline): SGHRS, YFSETQ. The germline V and J ends were trimmed by 3 bases and 0 bases, with 5 bases remaining between them. DNA for the CDR3: TGCGCCAGCAGCTCTACTAGCACAGATACGCAGTATTTT. The encoded protein is CASSSTSTDTQYF.

The V gene is TRBV5-4, the J gene TRBJ2-3; 8 bases align to TRBD1. The germline V gene has CDR1 SGHNT and CDR2 YYREEE (reference sequence). Trimming removed 5 bases from V and 15 bases from J; junction bases left unmatched: 17. CDR3 length: 14 residues. CDR3 nucleotides: TGTGCCAGCAGTCCCGGACAGGGCCGGGGTTCGTATTATTTT. This sequence encodes CASSPGQGRGSYYF.

This clone came up once. The chain is built from TRBV5-8 and TRBJ2-7; D possibly corresponds to TRBD1 (6 bases). CDR3 length: 16 amino acids. The V end was cut by 2 bases, the J end by 4 bases, with 19 bases between. Germline values: CDR1 SGHTS, CDR2 YDEGEE. The CDR3 nucleotides read TGTGCCAGCAGCTTTCGGACAGCGAAGATGGAATACGAGCAGTACGTC. It yields the protein CASSFRTAKMEYEQYV.

The rearrangement uses TRBV5-1 and TRBJ2-3; 15 bases map to TRBD2. This CDR3 has 17 residues. The junction had 6 bases not matched to a gene; V was cut back by 3 bases and J by 4 bases. In germline, CDR1 is SGHRS, CDR2 YFSETQ. This CDR3 is CASSSGLAGGIADTQYF. The CDR3 region has the DNA TGCGCCAGCAGCTCCGGACTAGCGGGAGGGATCGCAGATACGCAGTATTTT.

The chain couples TRBV7-2 to TRBJ2-1, with 7 bases identical to TRBD1. The CDR3 is made up of 15 amino acids. V gave up 1 base and J gave up 2 bases; unmatched junction bases: 2. Germline V gene lookup returns CDR1 SGHTA and CDR2 FQGNSA. For the CDR3, the DNA is TGTGCCAGCAGCTTAGTTACAGGGGCCTACAATGAGCAGTTCTTC. It specifies CASSLVTGAYNEQFF.